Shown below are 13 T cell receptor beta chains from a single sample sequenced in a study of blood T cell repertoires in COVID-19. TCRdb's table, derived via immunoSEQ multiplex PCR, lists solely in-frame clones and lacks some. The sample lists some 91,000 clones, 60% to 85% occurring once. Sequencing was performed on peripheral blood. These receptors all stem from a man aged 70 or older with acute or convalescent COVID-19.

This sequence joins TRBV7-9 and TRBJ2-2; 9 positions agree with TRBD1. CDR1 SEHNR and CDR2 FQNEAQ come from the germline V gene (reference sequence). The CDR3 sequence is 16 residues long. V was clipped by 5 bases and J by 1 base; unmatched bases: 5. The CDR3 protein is CASSQQGARNTGELFF. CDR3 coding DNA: TGTGCCAGCAGCCAACAGGGGGCAAGGAACACCGGGGAGCTGTTTTTT.

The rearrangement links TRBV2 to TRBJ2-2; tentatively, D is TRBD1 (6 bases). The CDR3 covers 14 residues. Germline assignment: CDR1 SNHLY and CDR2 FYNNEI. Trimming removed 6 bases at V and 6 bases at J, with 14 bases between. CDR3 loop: CASSLQGSSGELFF. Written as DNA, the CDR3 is TGTGCCAGCAGCCTACAGGGTTCATCCGGGGAGCTGTTTTTT.

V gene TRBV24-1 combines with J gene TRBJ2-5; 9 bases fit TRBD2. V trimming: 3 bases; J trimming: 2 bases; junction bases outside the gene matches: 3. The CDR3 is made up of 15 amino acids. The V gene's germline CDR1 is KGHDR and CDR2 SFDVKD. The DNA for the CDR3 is TGTGCCACCAGTGATCCGGGACTAGCACAAGAGACCCAGTACTTC. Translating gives CATSDPGLAQETQYF.

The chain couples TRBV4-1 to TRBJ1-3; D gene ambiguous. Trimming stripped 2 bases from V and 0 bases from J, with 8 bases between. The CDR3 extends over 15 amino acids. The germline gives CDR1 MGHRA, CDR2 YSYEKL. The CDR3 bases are TGCGCCAGCAGCCAAAACAGACCCTCTGGAAACACCATATATTTT. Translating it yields CASSQNRPSGNTIYF.

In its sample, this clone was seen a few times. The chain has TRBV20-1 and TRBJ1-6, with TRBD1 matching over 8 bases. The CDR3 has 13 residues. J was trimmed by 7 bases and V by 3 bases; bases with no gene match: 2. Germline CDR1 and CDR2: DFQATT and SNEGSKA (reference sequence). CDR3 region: CSASHRGNSPLHF. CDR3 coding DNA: TGCAGTGCTAGTCACAGGGGGAATTCACCCCTCCACTTT.

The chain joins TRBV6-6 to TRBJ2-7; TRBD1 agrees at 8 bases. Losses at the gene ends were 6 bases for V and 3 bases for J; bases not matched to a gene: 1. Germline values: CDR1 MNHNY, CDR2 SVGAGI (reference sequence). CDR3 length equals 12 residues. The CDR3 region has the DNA TGTGCCAGCAGACAGGGGGGCTACGAGCAGTACTTC. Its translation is CASRQGGYEQYF.

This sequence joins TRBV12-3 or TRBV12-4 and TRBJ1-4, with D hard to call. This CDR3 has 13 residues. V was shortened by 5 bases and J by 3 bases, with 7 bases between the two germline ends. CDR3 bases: TGTGCCAGCAGTCGAGGGTCTAATGAAAAACTGTTTTTT. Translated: CASSRGSNEKLFF.

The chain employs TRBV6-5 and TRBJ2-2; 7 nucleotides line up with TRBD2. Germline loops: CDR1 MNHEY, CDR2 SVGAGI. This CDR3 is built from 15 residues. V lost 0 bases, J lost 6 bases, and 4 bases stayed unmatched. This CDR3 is CASSYSTSWAGELFF. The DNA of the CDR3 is TGTGCCAGCAGTTACTCGACTAGCTGGGCCGGGGAGCTGTTTTTT.

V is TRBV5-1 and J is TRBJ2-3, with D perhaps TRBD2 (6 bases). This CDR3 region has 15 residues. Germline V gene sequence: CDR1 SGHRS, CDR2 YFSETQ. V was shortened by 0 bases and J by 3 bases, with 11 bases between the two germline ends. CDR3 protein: CASSLVGGATDTQYF. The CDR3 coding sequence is TGCGCCAGCAGCTTGGTTGGCGGGGCGACAGATACGCAGTATTTT.

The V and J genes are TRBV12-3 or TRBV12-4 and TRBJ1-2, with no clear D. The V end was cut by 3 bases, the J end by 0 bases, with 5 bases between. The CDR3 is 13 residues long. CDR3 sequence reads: CASSFGSNYGYTF. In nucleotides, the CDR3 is TGTGCCAGCAGTTTCGGGTCTAACTATGGCTACACCTTC.

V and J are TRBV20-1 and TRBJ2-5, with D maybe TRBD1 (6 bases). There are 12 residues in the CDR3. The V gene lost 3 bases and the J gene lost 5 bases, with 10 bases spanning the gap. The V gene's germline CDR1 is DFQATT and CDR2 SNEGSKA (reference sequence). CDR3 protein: CSASNQGETQYF. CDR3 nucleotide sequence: TGCAGTGCTAGTAACCAGGGGGAGACCCAGTACTTC.

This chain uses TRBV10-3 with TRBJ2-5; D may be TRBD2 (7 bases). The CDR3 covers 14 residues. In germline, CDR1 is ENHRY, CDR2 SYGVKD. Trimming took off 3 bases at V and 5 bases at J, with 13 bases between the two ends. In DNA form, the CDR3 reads TGTGCCATCAGTGACCTGGGGGGGCCTGAGACCCAGTACTTC. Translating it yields CAISDLGGPETQYF.

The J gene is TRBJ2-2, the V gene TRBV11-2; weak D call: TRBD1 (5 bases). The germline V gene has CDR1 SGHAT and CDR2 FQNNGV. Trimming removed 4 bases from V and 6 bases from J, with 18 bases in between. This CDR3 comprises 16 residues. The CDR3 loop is CASSSQGNTGAGELFF. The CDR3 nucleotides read TGTGCCAGCAGCTCGCAGGGAAATACTGGTGCCGGGGAGCTGTTTTTT.